The source of this TCR beta chain is a study of breast tumors, draining lymph nodes, adjacent tissues. Study conclusions and caveats: Tumor TCR diversity was below lymph nodes but above nontumor tissue. That most tumor T cells come from lymph nodes remained unproven. Most tumor T cells seemingly derive from lymph node, then expand in tumor.

Using its own MiXCR run on the multiplex PCR reads, TCRdb lists one record per CDR3 protein. The repertoire consists of approximately 300,000 distinct CDR3 sequences, with about 33% occurring once and the leading ten covering more than 1%. A remark on this clonotype: Its antigen is undetermined.

The lymph nodes were axillary draining lymph nodes from breast cancer patients. Germline CDR1 WSHSY, CDR2 SAAADI. The CDR3 has 14 residues. Trimming stripped 7 bases from V and 1 base from J, with 13 bases between. Sequenced input: axillary lymph node tissue. The chain couples TRBV10-2 to TRBJ1-1, with a tentative D call TRBD1 (5 bases). The TCR originated in a female donor with breast cancer. Some clones in this sample may be carry-over from other donors' samples. The CDR3 DNA sequence: TGCGCCAGCACTCCGGCGGGGACGAACACTGAAGCTTTCTTT. Its translation is CASTPAGTNTEAFF.